A single sample is the source of the 7 T cell receptor beta chains below, sequenced in a study of T cells in Graves' hyperthyroidism and ophthalmopathy. Using RNA transcripts as the source, TCR beta CDR3 regions were amplified. The study used the HTBI primer set for a first-round RT-PCR of the TCR CDR3. TCRdb re-called the multiplex PCR reads through MiXCR, storing one row per CDR3 protein. The data contain about 500,000 distinct CDR3 sequences, around 16% of them seen just once; the ten biggest clones take up approximately 32%. The sample comprised blood. These receptors were obtained from a woman between 25 and 40 years old with Graves' ophthalmopathy.

This rearrangement joins TRBV6-2 or TRBV6-3 to TRBJ2-1; 9 bases align to TRBD2. This CDR3 has 18 amino acids. The V and J ends lost 2 bases and 0 bases, in that order; junction bases with no gene match: 8. Germline V gene lookup returns CDR1 MNHEY and CDR2 SVGEGT. The CDR3 sequence is CASSYPSSGESSYNEQFF. Written as DNA, the CDR3 is TGTGCCAGCAGTTACCCGTCTAGCGGGGAGAGCTCCTACAATGAGCAGTTCTTC.

This clonotype was counted ten times or more. The chain uses TRBV11-2 and TRBJ2-1; D perhaps matches TRBD2 (5 bases). The germline CDR1 and CDR2 sequences are SGHAT and FQNNGV. This CDR3 contains 14 residues. V lost 0 bases and J 5 bases, leaving 8 bases between the germline ends. Here the CDR3 reads CASSLEREDNEQFF. The CDR3 nucleotides read TGTGCCAGCAGCTTAGAGAGGGAAGACAATGAGCAGTTCTTC.

V and J are TRBV4-1 and TRBJ2-7; tentatively, D is TRBD2 (6 bases). Trimming left V 5 bases short and J 0 bases short, with 11 bases between. This CDR3 contains 14 residues. Germline values: CDR1 MGHRA, CDR2 YSYEKL. CDR3 in amino acids: CASSEGSGSYEQYF. CDR3 in DNA: TGCGCCAGCAGCGAGGGTAGCGGCTCCTACGAGCAGTACTTC.

The V gene is TRBV5-1, the J gene TRBJ2-7; 7 nucleotides align to TRBD1. This CDR3 is built from 14 residues. Per germline, CDR1 SGHRS and CDR2 YFSETQ. V lost 3 bases to trimming and J lost 5 bases; unmatched junction nucleotides: 8. CDR3 amino acids: CASSSPGQINEQYF. As DNA, the CDR3 is TGCGCCAGCAGCTCCCCGGGACAGATTAACGAGCAGTACTTC.

This clonotype was counted many times. This chain joins TRBV7-2 and TRBJ2-4; 9 bases fit TRBD2. There are 15 residues in the CDR3. Germline V lookup: CDR1 SGHTA, CDR2 FQGNSA. The V segment lost 5 bases and the J segment 7 bases; nucleotides outside the gene matches: 9. The CDR3: CASSPSAGGSNIQYF. The CDR3 DNA reads as TGTGCCAGCAGCCCCAGTGCGGGAGGGTCTAACATTCAGTACTTC.

The chain links TRBV27 to TRBJ1-4; 7 nucleotides agree with TRBD1. Germline loops: CDR1 MNHEY, CDR2 SMNVEV (reference sequence). The CDR3 is made up of 15 amino acids. V lost 3 bases, J lost 8 bases, and 9 bases stayed unmatched. The CDR3 region has the DNA TGTGCCAGCAGTTTGTGGACAGGCCTGGACGAAAAACTGTTTTTT. Translating it yields CASSLWTGLDEKLFF.

This clonotype was detected many times. The chain uses TRBV6-2 or TRBV6-3 and TRBJ1-6; D is ambiguous. The germline V gene has CDR1 MNHEY and CDR2 SVGEGT. CDR3 length: 15 residues. With 3 bases removed from V and 14 bases from J, the gap between germline ends came to 20 bases. Here the CDR3 DNA reads TGTGCCAGCAGTTATGTATTCCCAGGATCAGAGGCCCTCCACTTT. It is translated as CASSYVFPGSEALHF.